This T cell receptor beta chain was captured in a study of shared clonotypes between healthy human individuals. The CDR3 spans 15 residues. V shed 5 bases, J shed 1 base, and the junction held 5 bases outside the gene matches. Germline-derived CDR1 and CDR2 are SGHAT and FQNNGV. Sequenced by immunoSEQ multiplex PCR; TCRdb stores in-frame clones only, minus some. This table holds about 2.4 million clones, 80% to 95% found once. Points on this clone: Its antigen is undetermined.

In the CD4+ fraction, cells were divided into CD45RA+ naive and CD45RA-negative memory subsets. Findings and caveats of the study: Larger estimated richness was generally recorded for naive subsets relative to memory subsets. For sorted subsets, rarefaction showed incomplete sequencing despite large depth. The donor pool, a small one, limited the genetic and exposure-history diversity represented.

This chain connects TRBV11-2 to TRBJ2-7, with 10 positions matching TRBD2. The receptor was derived from a man aged 18 to 35 in good health. Some clones in this sample may be carry-over from other donors' samples. The source material was naive CD4+ T cells from PBMCs. Regarding subset: CD45RA+ positively selected. This CDR3 reads CASSRPGLASYEQYF. CDR3 bases: TGTGCCAGCAGCCGGCCGGGACTAGCGTCCTACGAGCAGTACTTC.